This T cell receptor (beta chain) was identified in a study of cytomegalovirus exposure and HLA in healthy donors. Study-level findings and limits: Some segments of the V type, notably TRBV6-2 and TRBV6-3, were excluded as indistinguishable.

CDR1 is SGHRS, CDR2 YFSETQ, per germline. The CDR3 has 15 residues. The germline V and J ends were trimmed by 0 bases and 6 bases, with 12 bases remaining between them. As concerns this clone: Its specificity is not known.

Amplification used 60 Vbeta primers and 13 Jbeta primers. Libraries were prepared by immunoSEQ multiplex PCR; TCRdb keeps only in-frame clonotypes and omits some of them. The sample holds under 200,000 clones; approximately 80% are singletons and the top ten take 4.5% to 7.5%. The genes are TRBV5-1 and TRBJ2-2; D is possibly TRBD1 (5 bases). This TCR was recovered from a woman in her 30s in good health and CMV-seropositive. Sequencing used PBMCs. CDR3 loop: CASSLGPGPPGELFF. The CDR3 DNA follows: TGCGCCAGCAGCTTGGGGCCAGGGCCTCCCGGGGAGCTGTTTTTT. The full variable domain, in which reference TRBV5-1 and TRBJ2-2 provide the parts outside the CDR3, is KAGVTQTPRYLIKTRGQQVTLSCSPISGHRSVSWYQQTPGQGLQFLFEYFSETQRNKGNFPGRFSGRQFSNSRSEMNVSTLELGDSALYLCASSLGPGPPGELFFGEGSRLTVL.